This T cell receptor (beta chain) was recovered during a study of somatic mutations in cytotoxic T cells in rheumatoid arthritis. Sequencing was performed with immunoSEQ multiplex PCR; in TCRdb, only in-frame clones are kept and a portion is missing. The top ten clones hold 15% to 20% of a sample with about 15,000 clones, around nine tenths of them seen once. Sequences were obtained from CD4+ T cells sorted from blood. The clonotype originates from a man aged 70-80 years with rheumatoid arthritis.

The CDR3 reads CASSPSGGGRWNEQFF. In DNA form, the CDR3 reads TGTGCCAGCAGCCCCAGCGGGGGGGGGAGGTGGAATGAGCAGTTCTTC. The rearrangement links TRBV5-4 to TRBJ2-1; 10 nucleotides agree with TRBD2. Unmatched junction bases numbered 11, after V lost 4 bases and J lost 7 bases. The CDR3 is 16 amino acids. From germline, CDR1 is SGHNT and CDR2 YYREEE (reference sequence). The full variable domain, completed using reference TRBV5-4 and TRBJ2-1, is ETGVTQSPTHLIKTRGQQVTLRCSSQSGHNTVSWYQQALGQGPQFIFQYYREEENGRGNFPPRFSGLQFPNYSSELNVNALELDDSALYLCASSPSGGGRWNEQFFGPGTRLTVL.